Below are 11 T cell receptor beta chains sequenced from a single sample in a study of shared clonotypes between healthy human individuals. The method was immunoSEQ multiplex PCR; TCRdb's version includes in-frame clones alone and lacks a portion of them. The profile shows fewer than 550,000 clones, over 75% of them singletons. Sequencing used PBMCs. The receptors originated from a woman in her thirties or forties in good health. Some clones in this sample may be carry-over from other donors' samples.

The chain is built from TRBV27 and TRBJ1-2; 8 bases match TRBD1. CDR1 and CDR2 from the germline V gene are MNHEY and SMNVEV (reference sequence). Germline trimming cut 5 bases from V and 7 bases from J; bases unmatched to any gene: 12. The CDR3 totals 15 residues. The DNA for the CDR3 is TGTGCCAGCAGTCCGCCCGCGACAGGGGTGACTGGCTACACCTTC. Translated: CASSPPATGVTGYTF.

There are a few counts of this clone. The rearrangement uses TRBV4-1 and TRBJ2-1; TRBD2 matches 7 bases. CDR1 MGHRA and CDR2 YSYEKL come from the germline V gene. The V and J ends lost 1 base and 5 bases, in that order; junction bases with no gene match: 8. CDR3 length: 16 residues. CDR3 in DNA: TGCGCCAGCAGCCAAGTGGAAAGGGGAGGGGACAATGAGCAGTTCTTC. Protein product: CASSQVERGGDNEQFF.

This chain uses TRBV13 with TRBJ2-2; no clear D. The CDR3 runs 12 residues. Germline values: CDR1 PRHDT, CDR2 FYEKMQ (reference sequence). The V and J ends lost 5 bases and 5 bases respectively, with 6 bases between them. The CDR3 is CASSHQTGELFF. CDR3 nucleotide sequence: TGTGCCAGCAGCCACCAAACCGGGGAGCTGTTTTTT.

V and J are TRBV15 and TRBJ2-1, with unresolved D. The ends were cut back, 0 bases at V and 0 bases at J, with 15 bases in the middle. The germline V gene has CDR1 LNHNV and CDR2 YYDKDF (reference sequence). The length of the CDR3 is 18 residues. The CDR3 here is CATSRDLSTLSSYNEQFF. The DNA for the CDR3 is TGTGCCACCAGCAGAGATCTGTCGACACTGAGCTCCTACAATGAGCAGTTCTTC.

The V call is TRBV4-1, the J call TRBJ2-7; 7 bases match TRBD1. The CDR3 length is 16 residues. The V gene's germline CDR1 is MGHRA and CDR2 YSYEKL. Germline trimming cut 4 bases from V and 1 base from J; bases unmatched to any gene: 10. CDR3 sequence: CASSLLEWDRSYEQYF. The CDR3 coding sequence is TGCGCCAGCAGCCTTCTAGAGTGGGACAGATCCTACGAGCAGTACTTC.

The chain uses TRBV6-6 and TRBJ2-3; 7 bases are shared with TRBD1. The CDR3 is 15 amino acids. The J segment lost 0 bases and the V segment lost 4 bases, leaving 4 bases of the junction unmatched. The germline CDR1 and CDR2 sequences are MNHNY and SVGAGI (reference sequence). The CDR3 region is CASSWDSPSTDTQYF. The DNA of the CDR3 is TGTGCCAGCAGTTGGGACAGTCCTAGCACAGATACGCAGTATTTT.

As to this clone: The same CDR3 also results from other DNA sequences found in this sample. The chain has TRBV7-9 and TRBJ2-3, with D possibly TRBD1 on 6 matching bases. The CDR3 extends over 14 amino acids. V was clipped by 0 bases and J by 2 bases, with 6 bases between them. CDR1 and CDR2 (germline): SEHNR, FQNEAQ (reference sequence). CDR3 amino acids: CASSLAGATDTQYF. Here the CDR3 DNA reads TGTGCCAGCAGCTTAGCGGGGGCCACAGATACGCAGTATTTT. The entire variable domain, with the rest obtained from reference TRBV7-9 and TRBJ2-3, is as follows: DTGVSQNPRHKITKRGQNVTFRCDPISEHNRLYWYRQTLGQGPEFLTYFQNEAQLEKSRLLSDRFSAERPKGSFSTLEIQRTEQGDSAMYLCASSLAGATDTQYFGPGTRLTVL.

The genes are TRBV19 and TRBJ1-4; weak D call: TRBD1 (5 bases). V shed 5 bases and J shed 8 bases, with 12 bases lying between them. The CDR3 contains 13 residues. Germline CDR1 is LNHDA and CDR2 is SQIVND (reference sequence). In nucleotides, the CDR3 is TGTGCCAGTAGTTCCCGGGGGAGAGAAAAACTGTTTTTT. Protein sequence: CASSSRGREKLFF. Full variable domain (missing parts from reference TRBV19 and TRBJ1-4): DGGITQSPKYLFRKEGQNVTLSCEQNLNHDAMYWYRQDPGQGLRLIYYSQIVNDFQKGDIAEGYSVSREKKESFPLTVTSAQKNPTAFYLCASSSRGREKLFFGSGTQLSVL.

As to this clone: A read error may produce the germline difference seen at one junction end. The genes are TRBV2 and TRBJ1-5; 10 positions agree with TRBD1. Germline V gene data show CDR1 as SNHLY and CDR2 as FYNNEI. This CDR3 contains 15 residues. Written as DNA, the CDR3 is TGTGCCAGCAGACGAGGGACAGGGGCCGGTCAGCCCCAGAATTTT. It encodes CASRRGTGAGQPQNF.

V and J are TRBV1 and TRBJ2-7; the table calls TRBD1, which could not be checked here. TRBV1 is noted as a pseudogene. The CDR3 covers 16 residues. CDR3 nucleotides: TGCACCAGCAGCCCACGGGACAGCTTCACATCGGGGGAGCAGTACTTC. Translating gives CTSSPRDSFTSGEQYF.

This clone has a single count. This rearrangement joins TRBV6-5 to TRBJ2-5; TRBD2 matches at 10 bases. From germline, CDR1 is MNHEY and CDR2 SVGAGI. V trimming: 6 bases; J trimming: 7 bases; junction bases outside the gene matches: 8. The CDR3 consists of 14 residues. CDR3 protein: CASSGLAATGTQYF. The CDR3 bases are TGTGCCAGCAGCGGACTAGCGGCCACGGGGACCCAGTACTTC.